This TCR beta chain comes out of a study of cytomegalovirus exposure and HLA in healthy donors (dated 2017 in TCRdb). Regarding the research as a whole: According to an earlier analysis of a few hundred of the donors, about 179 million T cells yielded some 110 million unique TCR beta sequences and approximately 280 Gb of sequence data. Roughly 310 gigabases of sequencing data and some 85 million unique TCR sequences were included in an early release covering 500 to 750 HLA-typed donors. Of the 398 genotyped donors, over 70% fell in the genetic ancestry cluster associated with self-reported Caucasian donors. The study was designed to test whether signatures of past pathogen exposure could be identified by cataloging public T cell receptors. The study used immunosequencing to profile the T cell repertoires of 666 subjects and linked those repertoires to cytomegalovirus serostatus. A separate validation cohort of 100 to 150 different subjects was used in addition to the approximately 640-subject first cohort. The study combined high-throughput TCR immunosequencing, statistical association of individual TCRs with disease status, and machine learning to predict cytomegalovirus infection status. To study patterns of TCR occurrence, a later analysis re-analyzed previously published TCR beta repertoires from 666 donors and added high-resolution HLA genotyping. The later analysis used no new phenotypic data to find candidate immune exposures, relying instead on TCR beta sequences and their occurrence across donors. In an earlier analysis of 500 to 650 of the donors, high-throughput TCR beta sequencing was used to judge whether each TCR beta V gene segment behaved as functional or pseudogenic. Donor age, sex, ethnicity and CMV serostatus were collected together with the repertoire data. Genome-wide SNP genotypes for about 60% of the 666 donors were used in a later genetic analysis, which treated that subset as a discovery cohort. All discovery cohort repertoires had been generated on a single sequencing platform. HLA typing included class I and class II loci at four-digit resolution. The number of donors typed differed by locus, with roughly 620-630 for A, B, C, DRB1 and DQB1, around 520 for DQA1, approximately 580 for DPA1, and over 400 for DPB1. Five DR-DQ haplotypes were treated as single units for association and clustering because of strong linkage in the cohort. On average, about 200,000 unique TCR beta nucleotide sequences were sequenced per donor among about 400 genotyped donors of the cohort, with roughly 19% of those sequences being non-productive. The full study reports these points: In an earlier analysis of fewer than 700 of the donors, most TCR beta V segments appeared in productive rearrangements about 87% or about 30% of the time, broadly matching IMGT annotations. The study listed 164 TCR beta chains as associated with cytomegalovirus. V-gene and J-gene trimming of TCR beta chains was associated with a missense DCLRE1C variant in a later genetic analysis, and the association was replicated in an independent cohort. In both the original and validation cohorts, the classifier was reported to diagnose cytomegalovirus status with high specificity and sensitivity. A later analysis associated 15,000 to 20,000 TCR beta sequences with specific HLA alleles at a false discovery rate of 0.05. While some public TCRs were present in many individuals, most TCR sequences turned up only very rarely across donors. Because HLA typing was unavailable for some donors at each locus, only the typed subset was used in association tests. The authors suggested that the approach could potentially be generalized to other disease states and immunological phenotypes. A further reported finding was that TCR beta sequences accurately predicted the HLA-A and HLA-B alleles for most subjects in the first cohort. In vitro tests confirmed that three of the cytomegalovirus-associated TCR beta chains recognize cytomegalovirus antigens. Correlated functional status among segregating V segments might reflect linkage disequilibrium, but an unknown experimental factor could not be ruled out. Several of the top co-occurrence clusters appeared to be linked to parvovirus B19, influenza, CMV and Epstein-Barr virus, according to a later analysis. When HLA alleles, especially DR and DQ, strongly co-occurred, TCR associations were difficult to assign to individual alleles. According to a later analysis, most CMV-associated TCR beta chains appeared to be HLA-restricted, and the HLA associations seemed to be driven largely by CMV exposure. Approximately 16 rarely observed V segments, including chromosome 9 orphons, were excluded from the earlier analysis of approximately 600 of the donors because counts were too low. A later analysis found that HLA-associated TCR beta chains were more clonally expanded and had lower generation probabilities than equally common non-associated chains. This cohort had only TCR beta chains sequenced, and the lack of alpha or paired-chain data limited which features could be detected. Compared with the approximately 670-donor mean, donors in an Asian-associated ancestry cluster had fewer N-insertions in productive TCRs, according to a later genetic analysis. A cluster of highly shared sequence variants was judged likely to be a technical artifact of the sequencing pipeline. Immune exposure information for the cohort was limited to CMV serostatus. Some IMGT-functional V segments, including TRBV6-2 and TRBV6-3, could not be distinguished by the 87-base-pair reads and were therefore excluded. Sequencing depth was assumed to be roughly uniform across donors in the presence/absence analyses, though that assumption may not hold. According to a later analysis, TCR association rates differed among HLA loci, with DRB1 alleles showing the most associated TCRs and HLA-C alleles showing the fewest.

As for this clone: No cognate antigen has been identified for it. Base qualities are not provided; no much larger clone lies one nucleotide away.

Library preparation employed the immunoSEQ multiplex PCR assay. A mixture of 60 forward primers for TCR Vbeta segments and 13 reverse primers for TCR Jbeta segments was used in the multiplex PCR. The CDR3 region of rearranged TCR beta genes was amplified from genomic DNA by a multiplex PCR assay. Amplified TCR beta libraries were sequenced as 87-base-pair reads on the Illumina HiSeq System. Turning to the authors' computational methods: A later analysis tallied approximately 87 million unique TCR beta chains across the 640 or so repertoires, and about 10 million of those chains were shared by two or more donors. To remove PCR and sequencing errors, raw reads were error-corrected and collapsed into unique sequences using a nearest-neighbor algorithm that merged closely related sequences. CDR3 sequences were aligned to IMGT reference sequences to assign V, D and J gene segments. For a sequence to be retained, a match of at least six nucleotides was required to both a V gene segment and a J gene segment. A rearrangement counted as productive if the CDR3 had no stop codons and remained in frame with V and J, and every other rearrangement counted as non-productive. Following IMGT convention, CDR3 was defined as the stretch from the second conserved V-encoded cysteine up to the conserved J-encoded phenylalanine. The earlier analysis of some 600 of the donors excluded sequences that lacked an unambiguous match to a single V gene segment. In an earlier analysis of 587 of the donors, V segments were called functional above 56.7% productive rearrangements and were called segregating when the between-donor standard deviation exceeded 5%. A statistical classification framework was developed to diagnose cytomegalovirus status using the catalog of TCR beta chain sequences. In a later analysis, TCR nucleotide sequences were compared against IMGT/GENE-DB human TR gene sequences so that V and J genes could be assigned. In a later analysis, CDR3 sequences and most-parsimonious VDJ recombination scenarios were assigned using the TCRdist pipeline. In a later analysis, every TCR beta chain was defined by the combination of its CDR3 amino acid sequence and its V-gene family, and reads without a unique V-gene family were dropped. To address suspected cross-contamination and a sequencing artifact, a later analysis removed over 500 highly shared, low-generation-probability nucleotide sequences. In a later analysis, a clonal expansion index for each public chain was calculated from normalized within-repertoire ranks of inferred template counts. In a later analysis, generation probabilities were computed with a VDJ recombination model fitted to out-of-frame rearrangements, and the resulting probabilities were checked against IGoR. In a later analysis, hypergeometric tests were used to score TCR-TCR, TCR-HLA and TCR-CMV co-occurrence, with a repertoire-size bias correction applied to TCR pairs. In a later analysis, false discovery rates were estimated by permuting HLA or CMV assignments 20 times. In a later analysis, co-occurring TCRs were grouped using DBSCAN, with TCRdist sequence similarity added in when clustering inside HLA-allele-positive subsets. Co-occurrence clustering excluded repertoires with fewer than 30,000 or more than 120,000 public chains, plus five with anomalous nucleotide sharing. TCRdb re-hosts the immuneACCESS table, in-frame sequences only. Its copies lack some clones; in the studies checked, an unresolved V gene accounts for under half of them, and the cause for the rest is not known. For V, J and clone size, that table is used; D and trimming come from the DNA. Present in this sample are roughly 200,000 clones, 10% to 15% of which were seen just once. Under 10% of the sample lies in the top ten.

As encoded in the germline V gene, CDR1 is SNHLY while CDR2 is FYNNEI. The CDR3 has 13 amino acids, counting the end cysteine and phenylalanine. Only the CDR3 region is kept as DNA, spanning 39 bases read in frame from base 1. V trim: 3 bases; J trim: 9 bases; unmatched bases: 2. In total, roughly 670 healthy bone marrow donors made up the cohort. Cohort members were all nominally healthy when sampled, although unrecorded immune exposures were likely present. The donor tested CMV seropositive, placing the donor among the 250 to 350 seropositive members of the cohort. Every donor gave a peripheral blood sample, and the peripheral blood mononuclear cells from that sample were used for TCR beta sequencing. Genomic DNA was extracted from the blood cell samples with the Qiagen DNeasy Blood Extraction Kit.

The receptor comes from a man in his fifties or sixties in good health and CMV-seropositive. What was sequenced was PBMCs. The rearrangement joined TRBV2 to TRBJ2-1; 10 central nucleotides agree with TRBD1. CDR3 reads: CASSEDRGSEQFF. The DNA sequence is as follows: TGTGCCAGCAGTGAGGACAGGGGGTCTGAGCAGTTCTTC.